This T cell receptor (beta chain) was retrieved from a study of blood T cells in healthy people across ages (dated by TCRdb to between 2014 and 2017). About the investigation overall: In model experiments, template switching captured about one uniquely barcoded TCR beta cDNA molecule for every two T cells. Donors of different ages were randomly distributed across sequencing lanes to avoid experimental bias. Two additional independent replicas of 1 million unique cDNA reads from the same blood draw were analyzed for two donors (one aged 18 to 29 and one aged 80 or older). To track age-related changes in TCR beta repertoire diversity, the study relied on deep sequencing normalized with unique cDNA molecular identifiers. The donors were split into four age groups: young (average 16 years), middle-aged (nearly 40), aged (more than 60) and long-lived (approximately 80).

Systemically healthy Caucasian individuals from Russia, 39 in total and aged about 6 to 90 years, were included as donors. Roughly 11 milliliters of peripheral blood were drawn from each donor into EDTA-treated Vacutainer tubes. Ficoll-Paque density-gradient centrifugation was used to isolate PBMCs, with at least 6.5 million per sample. Trizol reagent was used to extract total RNA from the PBMCs, yielding at least 5.5 micrograms per sample. Naive CD45RAhigh/CD27high T cell percentages were measured by flow cytometry on a PBMC aliquot from every donor. The junction shows trimming of 7 bases on V and 4 bases on J, and the gene matches do not reach 12 bases of it. From the germline V gene, CDR1 is MNHEY and CDR2 is SVGEGT. Spanning cysteine to phenylalanine, the CDR3 consists of 17 amino acids. Solely the CDR3 DNA is kept, with 51 bases framed from the first base. Broader findings and caveats from the paper: Observed TCR beta diversity per million T cells fell roughly linearly with age, and a significant reduction was already apparent by age around 40. Compared with the aged group, more naive CD4+ T cells, fewer expanded clones and increased TCR diversity were shown by the long-lived group, suggesting age selection. Estimates of total diversity from one million sequenced T cells were regarded as lower bounds and underestimates. Because profiling used bulk unsorted PBMCs, naive and antigen-experienced compartments could not be compared conclusively. Because the CMV infection status of the donors was unknown, age-related changes in expanded clonotypes may potentially have been confounded. Observed TCR beta diversity correlated strongly with the percentage of naive T cells measured by flow cytometry.

Libraries were made using 5' RACE. Sequencing was carried out with an Illumina HiSeq 2500. A second PCR of 7 to 11 cycles was performed with a sample-barcoded 5' primer and a J-beta primer mix. A template-switch 5' adaptor carrying 12 random nucleotides introduced a unique molecular identifier onto each TCR beta cDNA molecule. Each sample yielded at least 3 million CDR3-containing paired-end reads. All of the RNA was converted into first-strand cDNA using the Mint cDNA synthesis kit, with a TRBC-specific oligonucleotide serving as the primer. Following uracil-DNA glycosylase treatment, all cDNA underwent a first 18-cycle PCR with the universal primers M1SS and BC2_uni_R. Per the authors' processing: For normalization, 1 million high-quality reads were randomly selected from each sample, with every read carrying a distinct molecular identifier. Reads with shared molecular identifiers were discarded instead of being binned into consensus sequences. MiTCR, run with a Q25 quality threshold and the strictest error-elimination algorithm, handled CDR3 identification, clonotype clustering and error correction. Lower-bound total TCR beta diversity was estimated with a nonparametric unseen species model using Euler transformation. TCRdb redid the processing of the public reads, applying fastp at Q25 and MiXCR, and retained in-frame beta chains. Each entry merges the rows of one CDR3 protein and shows their most common DNA and genes. For this entry, the V and J calls and clone size follow TCRdb and not the study's own pipeline. The sample contains about 1.5 million distinct CDR3 sequences, 35% to 45% of them found a single time. In total, the top ten clones hold less than 8% of the sample.

About this clonotype: There is no known antigen for this receptor. No qualities accompany the bases; no much larger clone lies one base away.

The receptor was derived from a woman aged 18-30 years in good health. The sample consisted of blood. The rearranged segments are TRBV6-2 or TRBV6-3 and TRBJ2-1; 11 bases in the junction line up with TRBD2. The sequenced DNA: TGTGCCAGCACCTACCCCAACCTAGCGGGAGGATACAATGAGCAGTTCTTC. Its protein product is CASTYPNLAGGYNEQFF.